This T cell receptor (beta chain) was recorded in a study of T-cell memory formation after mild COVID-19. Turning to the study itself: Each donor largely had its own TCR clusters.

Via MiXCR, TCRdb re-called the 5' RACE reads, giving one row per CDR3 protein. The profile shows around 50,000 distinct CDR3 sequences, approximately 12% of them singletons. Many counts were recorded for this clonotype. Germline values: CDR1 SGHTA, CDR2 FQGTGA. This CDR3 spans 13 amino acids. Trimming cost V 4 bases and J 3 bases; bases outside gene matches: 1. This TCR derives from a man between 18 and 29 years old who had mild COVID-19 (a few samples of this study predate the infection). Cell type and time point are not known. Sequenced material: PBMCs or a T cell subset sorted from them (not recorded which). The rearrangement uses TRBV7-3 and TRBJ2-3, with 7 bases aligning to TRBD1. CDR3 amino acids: CASSSGQTDTQYF. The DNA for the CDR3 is TGTGCCAGCAGCTCGGGACAGACAGATACGCAGTATTTT.